The 19 T cell receptor beta chains below come from one sample, sequenced in a study of blood T cells in healthy people across ages. For the second PCR, which ran for about 7 to 11 cycles, a sample-barcoded 5' primer and a J-beta primer mix were used. Using its own MiXCR run on the 5' RACE reads, TCRdb lists one record per CDR3 protein. The sample shows approximately 800,000 distinct CDR3 sequences, about half of them seen only once. What was sequenced was blood. Receptor source: an elderly man in good health.

This chain connects TRBV28 to TRBJ2-3, with D maybe TRBD2 (6 bases). V lost 5 bases and J lost 1, with 16 bases in between. The CDR3 is 16 amino acids. Germline values: CDR1 MDHEN, CDR2 SYDVKM. The CDR3 protein is CASSAAPLAGTDTQYF. In DNA, the CDR3 is TGTGCCAGCAGTGCCGCCCCACTAGCCGGCACAGATACGCAGTATTTT. The full variable domain, rest sourced from reference TRBV28 and TRBJ2-3, is DVKVTQSSRYLVKRTGEKVFLECVQDMDHENMFWYRQDPGLGLRLIYFSYDVKMKEKGDIPEGYSVSREKKERFSLILESASTNQTSMYLCASSAAPLAGTDTQYFGPGTRLTVL.

This chain connects TRBV24-1 to TRBJ1-6; perhaps TRBD1 as D (5 bases). The CDR3 is 12 amino acids. The V gene lost 4 bases and the J gene lost 8 bases, with 5 bases spanning the gap. Germline V gives CDR1 KGHDR, CDR2 SFDVKD. CDR3 bases: TGTGCCACCAGTGAAGGGGATTCACCCCTCCACTTT. This codes for CATSEGDSPLHF.

The CDR3, as DNA: TGTGCCAGCAGCTTAGGAGGGTCGGATGGCTACACCTTC. It is translated as CASSLGGSDGYTF. The V call is TRBV7-2, the J call TRBJ1-2, with unresolved D. The V gene lost 1 base and the J gene lost 6 bases, with 9 bases spanning the gap. The germline CDR1 and CDR2 sequences are SGHTA and FQGNSA. The CDR3 has 13 amino acids.

The V call is TRBV5-1, the J call TRBJ1-2; TRBD1 agrees at 7 bases. The V and J ends lost 2 bases and 7 bases, in that order; junction bases with no gene match: 5. This CDR3 is built from 13 residues. Per germline, CDR1 SGHRS and CDR2 YFSETQ. The CDR3 sequence: CASSLGDRAGYTF. CDR3 in DNA: TGCGCCAGCAGCTTAGGAGACAGGGCTGGCTACACCTTC.

Note on this clonotype: One junction end does not reproduce the germline sequence, and a read error may be involved. The rearrangement links TRBV6-5 to TRBJ2-7; TRBD2 matches at 14 bases. The CDR3 spans 15 residues. In germline, CDR1 is MNHEY, CDR2 SVGAGI. The CDR3 loop is CVSDGTSGRGYEQYF. In DNA form, the CDR3 reads TGTGTCAGCGACGGGACTAGCGGGAGAGGCTACGAGCAGTACTTC.

This chain connects TRBV4-2 to TRBJ2-3; D uncertain. CDR3 size: 15 residues. Germline V gene sequence: CDR1 LGHNA, CDR2 YNFKEQ. The ends were cut back, 0 bases at V and 6 bases at J, with 13 bases in the middle. The CDR3 nucleotides read TGTGCCAGCAGCCAAGATCGGATTCAGCCGGATACGCAGTATTTT. It codes for CASSQDRIQPDTQYF.

This clonotype was counted only a few times. The V call is TRBV2, the J call TRBJ1-4, with D unclear. The CDR3 runs 19 residues. V lost 6 bases and J lost 0, with 23 bases in between. Per the germline V gene, CDR1 is SNHLY and CDR2 is FYNNEI. The CDR3 here is CASRRSGTGAGATNEKLFF. CDR3 nucleotide sequence: TGTGCCAGCAGGAGGTCGGGAACGGGAGCTGGGGCAACTAATGAAAAACTGTTTTTT.

This rearrangement joins TRBV12-3 or TRBV12-4 to TRBJ1-1, with 10 positions matching TRBD1. J gave up 3 bases and V 2 bases, and 6 bases lay outside the gene matches. This CDR3 has 16 residues. The CDR3 nucleotides read TGTGCCAGCAGTTTACGTAGGACAGGGGGGTACACTGAAGCTTTCTTT. This translates into CASSLRRTGGYTEAFF.

This chain joins TRBV7-2 and TRBJ1-2; 8 bases map to TRBD1. This CDR3 comprises 12 residues. Germline assignment: CDR1 SGHTA and CDR2 FQGNSA. V was pared by 5 bases and J by 7 bases, with 3 bases of the junction left unmatched. The CDR3 DNA is TGTGCCAGCAGCGGGGACAGGTGTGGCTACACCTTC. Residues: CASSGDRCGYTF. Supplemented by reference TRBV7-2 and TRBJ1-2, the full variable domain reads GAGVSQSPSNKVTEKGKDVELRCDPISGHTALYWYRQSLGQGLEFLIYFQGNSAPDKSGLPSDRFSAERTGGSVSTLTIQRTQQEDSAVYLCASSGDRCGYTFGSGTRLTVV.

The chain has TRBV20-1 and TRBJ2-4, with TRBD2 matching over 8 bases. The CDR3 consists of 18 residues. CDR1 is DFQATT and CDR2 is SNEGSKA in the germline V gene (reference sequence). Written as DNA, the CDR3 is TGCAATGCAATTCGGGGGGGCGTCACCCCACTAGCCAAAAACATTCAGTACTTC. This gives the protein CNAIRGGVTPLAKNIQYF.

V and J are TRBV15 and TRBJ2-3; 9 bases map to TRBD2. CDR3 length: 18 residues. V gave up 0 bases and J gave up 3 bases; unmatched junction bases: 10. Germline loops: CDR1 LNHNV, CDR2 YYDKDF (reference sequence). The CDR3 reads CATSRDRVSGSRTDTQYF. CDR3 DNA sequence: TGTGCCACCAGCAGAGATCGGGTTAGCGGGAGTAGGACAGATACGCAGTATTTT.

Notes on this clonotype: At one boundary the junction diverges from the germline segment, which might be a read error. This chain uses TRBV25-1 with TRBJ2-1; D is ambiguous. CDR3 length: 17 residues. Germline loops: CDR1 MGHDK, CDR2 SYGVNS. CDR3 DNA sequence: TGTGCCAACAGTGACCCCGCCGTACGGAGCTCCTACAATGAGCAGTTCTTC. Translating gives CANSDPAVRSSYNEQFF.

The V call is TRBV7-2, the J call TRBJ2-1; the match to TRBD2 covers 11 bases. Trimming at V came to 7 bases and at J to 8 bases, leaving 4 bases not matched to a gene. From germline, CDR1 is SGHTA and CDR2 FQGNSA. CDR3 length: 13 amino acids. The DNA for the CDR3 is TGTGCCAGCAAACTAGCGGGAGTTGATGAGCAGTTCTTC. Translation: CASKLAGVDEQFF.

There are a few counts of this clonotype. V gene TRBV20-1 combines with J gene TRBJ2-1, with 7 bases identical to TRBD2. Germline CDR1 and CDR2: DFQATT and SNEGSKA (reference sequence). The CDR3 sequence is 14 residues long. With V trimmed by 5 bases and J by 0 bases, 4 bases remained unmatched. The CDR3 protein is CSAEAGSSYNEQFF. The CDR3 region has the DNA TGCAGTGCTGAAGCGGGAAGCTCCTACAATGAGCAGTTCTTC.

In its sample, this clonotype was seen a few times. The V gene is TRBV15, the J gene TRBJ1-3; no clear D. Trimming cost V 0 bases and J 2 bases, with 8 bases left between them. CDR1 and CDR2 (germline): LNHNV, YYDKDF (reference sequence). The CDR3 spans 15 residues. In DNA, the CDR3 is TGTGCCACCAGCAGAGATTCCCGGGCTGGAAACACCATATATTTT. Translation gives CATSRDSRAGNTIYF.

This clonotype has just a few counts. This sequence joins TRBV7-2 and TRBJ2-3; weak D call: TRBD1 (5 bases). CDR3 length: 15 residues. Trimming removed 1 base from V and 0 bases from J, with 8 bases in between. Germline values: CDR1 SGHTA, CDR2 FQGNSA. The CDR3 DNA follows: TGTGCCAGCAGCTTAGTGGGGCCGAGCACAGATACGCAGTATTTT. This codes for CASSLVGPSTDTQYF.

This clonotype was counted many times. This chain links TRBV29-1 with TRBJ2-7, with D possibly being TRBD2 (5 bases). Looked up from germline, CDR1 is SQVTM and CDR2 is ANQGSEA. V gave up 6 bases and J gave up 9 bases, with 21 bases separating them. The CDR3 covers 13 residues. DNA of the CDR3: TGCAGCGTGGACTTGGGGTCGGGCCGGGGGCAGTACTTC. It codes for CSVDLGSGRGQYF.

The rearrangement links TRBV5-1 to TRBJ2-2; 7 bases are shared with TRBD1. From germline, CDR1 is SGHRS and CDR2 YFSETQ. V shed 0 bases, J shed 0 bases, and the junction held 2 bases outside the gene matches. The CDR3 totals 16 residues. The CDR3, as DNA: TGCGCCAGCAGCTTGGTGGGACAGTCGAACACCGGGGAGCTGTTTTTT. Translating it yields CASSLVGQSNTGELFF. Full variable domain (missing parts from reference TRBV5-1 and TRBJ2-2): KAGVTQTPRYLIKTRGQQVTLSCSPISGHRSVSWYQQTPGQGLQFLFEYFSETQRNKGNFPGRFSGRQFSNSRSEMNVSTLELGDSALYLCASSLVGQSNTGELFFGEGSRLTVL.

The CDR3 DNA reads TGTGCCAGCAGTTTCGGGCAGGGGGACTACGAGCAGTACTTC. The encoded protein is CASSFGQGDYEQYF. The V and J genes are TRBV12-3 or TRBV12-4 and TRBJ2-7; 7 nucleotides match TRBD1. Germline trimming cut 3 bases from V and 3 bases from J; bases unmatched to any gene: 5. This CDR3 spans 14 amino acids.